This entry lists 7 T cell receptor beta chains sequenced from one sample in a study of T cell changes during pregnancy in multiple sclerosis. Some clones are missing from TCRdb's copy, which holds only in-frame ones; the method was immunoSEQ multiplex PCR. There are around 57,000 clones in the sample; 92% occur only once, and about 0.18% lies in the top ten. Material: CD4+ T cells from peripheral blood mononuclear cells, obtained after pregnancy. The receptors originated from a female donor in good health, enrolled as a control in a pregnancy study.

The CDR3 nucleotides are TGTGCCAGCAGCCGGGTTTTCGAGAACACCGGGGAGCTGTTTTTT. Protein sequence: CASSRVFENTGELFF. The rearrangement joins TRBV2 to TRBJ2-2; unclear D gene. V was pared by 6 bases and J by 1 base, with 12 bases between. CDR3 length: 15 residues. Germline lookup yields CDR1 SNHLY and CDR2 FYNNEI.

The chain has TRBV5-4 and TRBJ1-2, with unresolved D. Trimming took 4 bases from V and 2 from J, leaving 9 bases between them. The length of the CDR3 is 13 residues. The germline V gene has CDR1 SGHNT and CDR2 YYREEE (reference sequence). The CDR3 nucleotides read TGTGCCAGCAGCCGGGAAGGAAACTATGGCTACACCTTC. It codes for CASSREGNYGYTF. Filled out from reference TRBV5-4 and TRBJ1-2, the complete variable domain reads ETGVTQSPTHLIKTRGQQVTLRCSSQSGHNTVSWYQQALGQGPQFIFQYYREEENGRGNFPPRFSGLQFPNYSSELNVNALELDDSALYLCASSREGNYGYTFGSGTRLTVV.

The V call is TRBV7-6, the J call TRBJ2-5, with a tentative D call TRBD2 (5 bases). V lost 1 base and J lost 4, with 13 bases in between. From germline, CDR1 is SGHVS and CDR2 FNYEAQ. This CDR3 has 15 residues. CDR3 sequence reads: CASSLGAPGIETQYF. The CDR3 nucleotides are TGTGCCAGCAGCTTAGGAGCGCCGGGGATAGAGACCCAGTACTTC.

The J gene is TRBJ1-4, the V gene TRBV18, with D perhaps matching TRBD1 (5 bases). V lost 1 base to trimming and J lost 7 bases, with 10 bases between them. Germline lookup yields CDR1 KGHSH and CDR2 LQKENI. This CDR3 is built from 14 residues. The DNA for the CDR3 is TGTGCCAGCTCACCACAAGGACAACCTGAAAAACTGTTTTTT. The encoded protein is CASSPQGQPEKLFF.

This clone was found once. J is TRBJ2-2 and V is TRBV7-6, with 12 bases aligning to TRBD2. The V gene's germline CDR1 is SGHVS and CDR2 FNYEAQ. This CDR3 region has 15 residues. J gave up 6 bases and V 6 bases, and 5 bases lay outside the gene matches. CDR3 nucleotide sequence: TGTGCCAGCAGGGCCCTAGCGGGGGGGGCCGGGGAGCTGTTTTTT. Its translation: CASRALAGGAGELFF.

This chain joins TRBV5-4 and TRBJ2-3, with 7 bases identical to TRBD1. The CDR3 totals 16 residues. In germline, CDR1 is SGHNT, CDR2 YYREEE (reference sequence). V was clipped by 3 bases and J by 1 base; unmatched bases: 8. CDR3 DNA: TGTGCCAGCAGCTCCGACCGGGACAGAGGCACAGATACGCAGTATTTT. Protein: CASSSDRDRGTDTQYF.

The chain employs TRBV7-9 and TRBJ1-3; no clear D gene. From germline, CDR1 is SEHNR and CDR2 FQNEAQ (reference sequence). The CDR3 extends over 13 amino acids. Trimming shortened V by 3 bases and J by 4 bases, and 7 bases separated the two germline ends. The CDR3 protein is CASSFGGGNTIYF. CDR3 coding DNA: TGTGCCAGCAGCTTCGGCGGCGGAAACACCATATATTTT.